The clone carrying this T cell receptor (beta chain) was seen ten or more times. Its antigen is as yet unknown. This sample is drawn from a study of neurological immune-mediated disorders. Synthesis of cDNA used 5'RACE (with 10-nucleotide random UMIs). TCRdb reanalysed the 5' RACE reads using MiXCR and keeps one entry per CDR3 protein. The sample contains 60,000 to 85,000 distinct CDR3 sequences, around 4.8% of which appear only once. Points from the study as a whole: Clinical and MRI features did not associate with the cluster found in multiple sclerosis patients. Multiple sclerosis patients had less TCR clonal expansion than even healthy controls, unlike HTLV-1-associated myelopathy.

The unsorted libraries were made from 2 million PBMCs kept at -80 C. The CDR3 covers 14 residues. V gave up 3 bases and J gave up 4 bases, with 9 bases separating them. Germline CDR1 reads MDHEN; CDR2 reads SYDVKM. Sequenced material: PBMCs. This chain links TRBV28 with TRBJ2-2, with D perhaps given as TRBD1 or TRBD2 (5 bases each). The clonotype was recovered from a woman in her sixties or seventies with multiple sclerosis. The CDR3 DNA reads TGTGCCAGCAGTTTCGGGACCAGCACCGGGGAGCTGTTTTTT. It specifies CASSFGTSTGELFF. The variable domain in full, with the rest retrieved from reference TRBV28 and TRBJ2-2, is DVKVTQSSRYLVKRTGEKVFLECVQDMDHENMFWYRQDPGLGLRLIYFSYDVKMKEKGDIPEGYSVSREKKERFSLILESASTNQTSMYLCASSFGTSTGELFFGEGSRLTVL.